The 5 T cell receptor beta chains below come from one sample, sequenced in a study of T cell changes during pregnancy in multiple sclerosis. Profiling relied on immunoSEQ multiplex PCR, and the TCRdb table lists in-frame clones only, not all of them. This sample has approximately 58,000 clones; approximately 92% occur once, and the top ten carry approximately 0.15%. Sequencing used CD4+ T cells from peripheral blood mononuclear cells, obtained after pregnancy. These TCRs come from a female donor in good health, enrolled as a control in a pregnancy study.

This clone was recorded only once. The chain couples TRBV9 to TRBJ1-2, with 7 positions matching TRBD1. Unmatched junction bases numbered 9, after V lost 3 bases and J lost 4 bases. The germline gives CDR1 SGDLS, CDR2 YYNGEE. CDR3 length: 15 amino acids. The CDR3 here is CASSGGTAYLYGYTF. The CDR3 region has the DNA TGTGCCAGCAGCGGCGGGACAGCTTACCTCTATGGCTACACCTTC.

This clone was seen a single time. This chain connects TRBV5-1 to TRBJ2-5; 8 bases are a match to TRBD1. CDR1 and CDR2 (germline): SGHRS, YFSETQ. The CDR3 spans 15 residues. The J segment lost 5 bases and the V segment lost 0 bases, leaving 6 bases of the junction unmatched. CDR3 protein: CASSLAQGAKETQYF. CDR3 sequence (DNA): TGCGCCAGCAGCTTGGCGCAGGGGGCGAAGGAGACCCAGTACTTC.

This chain connects TRBV6-5 to TRBJ2-1; 11 nucleotides match TRBD1. CDR3 length: 15 residues. V lost 5 bases to trimming and J lost 6 bases; unmatched junction nucleotides: 6. Germline V lookup: CDR1 MNHEY, CDR2 SVGAGI. The CDR3 coding sequence is TGTGCCAGCAGTCGCCCCGGGACAGGGGGCAATGAGCAGTTCTTC. Encoded protein: CASSRPGTGGNEQFF.

This chain uses TRBV28 with TRBJ1-2; D is uncertain. Trimming pared 10 bases from V and 3 bases from J, leaving 12 bases between. The CDR3 has 12 amino acids. The germline V gene encodes CDR1 MDHEN and CDR2 SYDVKM. The CDR3 bases are TGTGCCACGATTAAGGGAGACTATGGCTACACCTTC. It codes for CATIKGDYGYTF.

This chain links TRBV19 with TRBJ1-2; TRBD1 matches at 8 bases. Trimming cost V 3 bases and J 8 bases; bases outside gene matches: 5. The CDR3 consists of 13 residues. CDR1 and CDR2 (germline): LNHDA, SQIVND (reference sequence). Written as DNA, the CDR3 is TGTGCCAGTAGTATCCAGGGGGCGAAGGGCTACACCTTC. Its protein product is CASSIQGAKGYTF.